What follows are 30 T cell receptor beta chains derived from one specimen sequenced in a study of T-cell reconstitution after alpha-beta-depleted transplantation in children. Preparation of the TCRbeta library involved a method that used unique molecular identifiers. TCRdb re-called the PCR reads with MiXCR, one entry per CDR3 protein. Found here are some 3,100 distinct CDR3 sequences, 20% to 25% of them singletons; the top ten hold approximately 38%. The sample here was PBMCs, mostly from graft donor cells, taken 60 days after TCRalphabeta/CD19-depleted stem cell transplant. The receptors originated from a female patient aged 5 to 17 who had a stem cell transplant for acute lymphoblastic leukemia, so the T cells may come from the graft donor.

This clonotype was seen many times. The chain carries TRBV10-3 and TRBJ2-6, with 10 nucleotides matching TRBD1. J lost 0 bases, V lost 4 bases, and 12 bases had no gene match. The CDR3 consists of 20 residues. In germline, CDR1 is ENHRY, CDR2 SYGVKD. The CDR3 here is CAISAWRDRGRSSGANVLTF. The CDR3 DNA sequence: TGTGCCATCAGTGCCTGGAGGGACAGGGGCCGGAGCTCTGGGGCCAACGTCCTGACTTTC.

This clonotype was seen only a few times. The chain uses TRBV3-1 and TRBJ1-5; the D is unclear. Trimming removed 8 bases from V and 7 bases from J, with 12 bases in between. Germline V gives CDR1 LGHDT, CDR2 YNNKEL (reference sequence). The CDR3 consists of 12 residues. Written as DNA, the CDR3 is TGTGCCAGCCCCCCCCCCGCCCAGCCCCAGCATTTT. It encodes CASPPPAQPQHF. Filled out from reference TRBV3-1 and TRBJ1-5, the complete variable domain reads DTAVSQTPKYLVTQMGNDKSIKCEQNLGHDTMYWYKQDSKKFLKIMFSYNNKELIINETVPNRFSPKSPDKAHLNLHINSLELGDSAVYFCASPPPAQPQHFGDGTRLSIL.

This clonotype is medium-sized (0.01 to 0.1%) within its sample. This chain joins TRBV5-1 and TRBJ1-4; 9 bases are a match to TRBD1. This CDR3 has 18 residues. J gave up 8 bases and V 1 base, and 15 bases lay outside the gene matches. In germline, CDR1 is SGHRS, CDR2 YFSETQ. CDR3 residues: CASSLYPPGTGFEEKLFF. The CDR3 region has the DNA TGCGCCAGCAGCTTGTACCCTCCCGGGACAGGGTTTGAGGAAAAACTGTTTTTT.

The rearrangement links TRBV7-2 to TRBJ2-3; D unclear. The CDR3 totals 14 residues. Germline assignment: CDR1 SGHTA and CDR2 FQGNSA. The ends were cut back, 4 bases at V and 0 bases at J, with 8 bases in the middle. Written as DNA, the CDR3 is TGTGCCAGCAGCTCCCGACCTAGCACAGATACGCAGTATTTT. Its protein product is CASSSRPSTDTQYF.

This clonotype was found many times. The rearrangement links TRBV6-2 or TRBV6-3 to TRBJ1-6, with TRBD1 matching 7 bases. The germline V gene encodes CDR1 MNHEY and CDR2 SVGEGT. V was clipped by 1 base and J by 10 bases; unmatched bases: 7. This CDR3 is 15 amino acids long. The CDR3 spells CASSYFGQAGSPLHF. CDR3 nucleotide sequence: TGTGCCAGCAGTTACTTCGGACAGGCCGGCTCACCCCTCCACTTT.

Comments on this clonotype: An end of the junction differs from the germline gene, which may be a read error. The rearrangement links TRBV20-1 to TRBJ2-2; 11 nucleotides align to TRBD2. The CDR3 is 17 amino acids. Germline assignment: CDR1 DFQATT and CDR2 SNEGSKA (reference sequence). The CDR3 here is CCARDPGLAANTGELFF. CDR3 sequence (DNA): TGCTGTGCTAGAGATCCGGGACTAGCGGCGAACACCGGGGAGCTGTTTTTT.

The CDR3 spells CASSFSEAYNEQFF. The CDR3, as DNA: TGTGCCAGCAGTTTTTCGGAGGCTTACAATGAGCAGTTCTTC. The chain is built from TRBV12-3 or TRBV12-4 and TRBJ2-1, with a possible D match to TRBD2 (5 bases). Trimming stripped 3 bases from V and 4 bases from J, with 10 bases between. This CDR3 contains 14 residues.

Ten or more counts support this clonotype. V and J are TRBV6-5 and TRBJ1-2, with 9 bases that match TRBD1. This CDR3 has 18 residues. Germline CDR1 and CDR2: MNHEY and SVGAGI. Losses at the gene ends were 0 bases for V and 3 bases for J; bases not matched to a gene: 11. CDR3 DNA: TGTGCCAGCAGTTACTCTTTTCGAACTAACAGGGGGCACTATGGCTACACCTTC. This codes for CASSYSFRTNRGHYGYTF.

By sample share, this clonotype is medium-sized (0.01 to 0.1%). V usage is TRBV9 and J usage is TRBJ1-1, with 9 bases matching TRBD1. V lost 0 bases to trimming and J lost 4 bases; unmatched junction nucleotides: 1. Per the germline V gene, CDR1 is SGDLS and CDR2 is YYNGEE. The length of the CDR3 is 14 residues. The CDR3 protein is CASSVDRGRTEAFF. DNA for the CDR3: TGTGCCAGCAGCGTAGACAGGGGGCGCACTGAAGCTTTCTTT.

This sequence joins TRBV4-1 and TRBJ1-1; D unresolved. The length of the CDR3 is 14 residues. Germline CDR1 MGHRA, CDR2 YSYEKL. V was cut by 3 bases and J by 6 bases, with 14 bases left in between. The CDR3 DNA sequence: TGCGCCAGCAGCCACCCCGCCTTCGGCTCTGAAGCTTTCTTT. Translation gives CASSHPAFGSEAFF.

This clonotype has at least ten counts. This rearrangement joins TRBV5-1 to TRBJ1-4; no definite D call. Trimming took off 3 bases at V and 7 bases at J, with 19 bases between the two ends. The CDR3 is 16 residues long. The V gene's germline CDR1 is SGHRS and CDR2 YFSETQ. The CDR3 spells CASSSTMRVSGEKLFF. CDR3 nucleotide sequence: TGCGCCAGCAGCTCAACTATGAGGGTCAGCGGTGAAAAACTGTTTTTT.

This clonotype is medium-sized in the sample. The chain combines TRBV19 with TRBJ2-5; D tentatively reads TRBD1 or TRBD2 (7 bases each). The CDR3 has 13 residues. Deletions cut 5 bases from V and 4 bases from J, with 11 bases between. Germline V gene lookup returns CDR1 LNHDA and CDR2 SQIVND (reference sequence). The CDR3 here is CASSARGGETQYF. CDR3 bases: TGTGCCAGTAGTGCCAGGGGGGGAGAGACCCAGTACTTC.

By frequency in the sample, this clonotype is large. The J gene is TRBJ2-1, the V gene TRBV5-1; D remains ambiguous. Germline V gives CDR1 SGHRS, CDR2 YFSETQ. V lost 5 bases and J lost 1, with 10 bases in between. CDR3 size: 14 residues. CDR3 sequence (DNA): TGCGCCAGCAGGGGCGCAACGTCCTACAATGAGCAGTTCTTC. It is translated as CASRGATSYNEQFF.

This clonotype was detected many times. The chain combines TRBV6-1 with TRBJ2-2; unclear D gene. CDR1 MNHNS and CDR2 SASEGT come from the germline V gene. Trimming left V 2 bases short and J 2 bases short, with 15 bases between. The CDR3 totals 17 residues. CDR3 bases: TGTGCCAGCAGTGAATCATTAAGAGGCCCTAACACCGGGGAGCTGTTTTTT. It is translated as CASSESLRGPNTGELFF.

This clonotype was recorded at least ten times. The genes are TRBV5-1 and TRBJ2-1; 8 bases line up with TRBD1. The length of the CDR3 is 15 residues. Germline assignment: CDR1 SGHRS and CDR2 YFSETQ. V shed 2 bases, J shed 6 bases, and the junction held 7 bases outside the gene matches. CDR3 sequence (DNA): TGCGCCAGCAGCTTACAGGACAGGGTTACCAATGAGCAGTTCTTC. Translated: CASSLQDRVTNEQFF.

This clonotype came up many times. The chain couples TRBV20-1 to TRBJ1-5; possible D gene TRBD1, 5 bases. The CDR3 runs to 15 residues. V lost 4 bases and J 0 bases, leaving 13 bases between the germline ends. Germline lookup yields CDR1 DFQATT and CDR2 SNEGSKA (reference sequence). The CDR3 sequence is CSAIRGPRSNQPQHF. Written as DNA, the CDR3 is TGCAGTGCTATTAGGGGCCCTCGTAGCAATCAGCCCCAGCATTTT.

This chain joins TRBV10-3 and TRBJ1-6; no clear D. The CDR3 is made up of 13 amino acids. Trimming left V 4 bases short and J 4 bases short, with 5 bases between. Germline lookup yields CDR1 ENHRY and CDR2 SYGVKD. In nucleotides, the CDR3 is TGTGCCATCAGTGTCGGTTATAATTCACCCCTCCACTTT. Encoded protein: CAISVGYNSPLHF.

This clonotype was counted at least ten times. A much more abundant neighbour one base away suggests this may be a read error. This sequence joins TRBV12-3 or TRBV12-4 and TRBJ2-4; perhaps TRBD2 as D (5 bases). The CDR3 contains 18 residues. The CDR3 sequence is CACSLPGLTSFAKNIQYF. In nucleotides, the CDR3 is TGTGCCTGCAGTTTGCCCGGACTGACGTCTTTTGCCAAAAACATTCAGTACTTC.

By sample fraction, this clonotype is medium-sized. This rearrangement joins TRBV7-9 to TRBJ2-1; TRBD2 aligns across 10 bases. The CDR3 runs to 18 residues. The germline V gene encodes CDR1 SEHNR and CDR2 FQNEAQ (reference sequence). V was pared by 2 bases and J by 4 bases, with 11 bases of the junction left unmatched. CDR3 sequence (DNA): TGTGCCAGCAGCTTATGGCCTAGCGGGAGTTTTAGGTACAATGAGCAGTTCTTC. This translates into CASSLWPSGSFRYNEQFF.

By share, this clonotype ranks as medium-sized. The chain combines TRBV7-9 with TRBJ2-1; 7 bases match TRBD2. V lost 5 bases, J lost 5 bases, and 6 bases stayed unmatched. CDR1 is SEHNR, CDR2 FQNEAQ, per germline (reference sequence). This CDR3 has 14 amino acids. Here the CDR3 DNA reads TGTGCCAGCAGCCGTTACCGGGAGGACAATGAGCAGTTCTTC. Translation gives CASSRYREDNEQFF.

In its sample, this clonotype ranks as large. The chain is built from TRBV20-1 and TRBJ2-1, with D maybe TRBD2 (5 bases). V was cut by 6 bases and J by 5 bases, with 17 bases left in between. The V gene's germline CDR1 is DFQATT and CDR2 SNEGSKA (reference sequence). The CDR3 is 14 residues long. The CDR3 spells CSAARLAGDNEQFF. The CDR3 DNA sequence: TGCAGTGCCGCGCGGCTAGCCGGGGACAATGAGCAGTTCTTC.

This clonotype has at least ten counts. V and J are TRBV7-9 and TRBJ2-5; perhaps TRBD2 as D (5 bases). Deletions cut 5 bases from V and 5 bases from J, with 15 bases between. The CDR3 runs 14 residues. CDR1 and CDR2 from the germline V gene are SEHNR and FQNEAQ (reference sequence). CDR3 region: CASSGGLSGETQYF. The CDR3 DNA sequence: TGTGCCAGCAGCGGCGGACTGTCCGGGGAGACCCAGTACTTC.

This clonotype was observed a handful of times. The CDR3 ends on some other residue instead of the conserved phenylalanine or tryptophan, so this is likely a read error. It is unclear where the CDR3 begins or ends on the DNA, so no DNA is shown, and the CDR3 is as TCRdb lists it. The CDR3 here is CASSLGQRN. V gene TRBV5-1 combines with J gene TRBJ1-2; the table's D call TRBD1 went unverified against the DNA. Germline V gene sequence: CDR1 SGHRS, CDR2 YFSETQ. The CDR3 is 9 amino acids long, termini counted.

Relative to its sample, this clonotype is medium-sized. This chain joins TRBV7-9 and TRBJ2-3, with D possibly being TRBD1 or TRBD2 (5 bases each). The germline V gene encodes CDR1 SEHNR and CDR2 FQNEAQ (reference sequence). This CDR3 contains 14 residues. Trimming shortened V by 4 bases and J by 0 bases, and 8 bases separated the two germline ends. CDR3 region: CASSSRDSTDTQYF. The CDR3 DNA reads as TGTGCCAGCAGCTCCCGGGACAGCACAGATACGCAGTATTTT.

This clonotype rates as large. The chain has TRBV10-3 and TRBJ1-2; 7 positions match TRBD1. The CDR3 sequence is 16 residues long. The trim removed 5 bases at V and 0 bases at J, leaving 9 bases unmatched. Germline CDR1 and CDR2: ENHRY and SYGVKD. The CDR3 DNA reads TGTGCCATCAGTTCCCAGGGGGGCTCCTCTAACTATGGCTACACCTTC. Translation gives CAISSQGGSSNYGYTF.

This clonotype was picked up many times. The V and J genes are TRBV11-2 and TRBJ2-1; TRBD1 or TRBD2 may be the D gene (6 bases each). Germline V gene data show CDR1 as SGHAT and CDR2 as FQNNGV. V was trimmed by 0 bases and J by 9 bases, leaving 18 bases between them. The CDR3 extends over 16 amino acids. DNA of the CDR3: TGTGCCAGCAGCTTAGATCAAGGAGGGGGGCGGGGTGAGCAGTTCTTC. Its translation: CASSLDQGGGRGEQFF.

The sample holds many counts of this clonotype. The chain uses TRBV7-2 and TRBJ1-1; unclear D gene. The germline V gene has CDR1 SGHTA and CDR2 FQGNSA. The CDR3 is 13 amino acids. V lost 6 bases and J 1 base, leaving 9 bases between the germline ends. DNA of the CDR3: TGTGCCAGCAGGGCCCTCGGGAACACTGAAGCTTTCTTT. This gives the protein CASRALGNTEAFF.

In its sample, this clonotype ranks as medium-sized (0.01 to 0.1%). The rearrangement links TRBV6-4 to TRBJ2-2; 8 bases map to TRBD2. Germline V CDR1 and CDR2: MRHNA, SNTAGT. This CDR3 has 15 amino acids. The J segment lost 4 bases and the V segment lost 5 bases, leaving 6 bases of the junction unmatched. Here the CDR3 reads CASSKTSVRTGELFF. For the CDR3, the DNA is TGTGCCAGCAGTAAGACTAGCGTGCGCACCGGGGAGCTGTTTTTT.

This clonotype is medium-sized. The chain uses TRBV7-9 and TRBJ1-1; 7 positions match TRBD1. The CDR3 is 15 amino acids. The V gene end was trimmed by 5 bases and the J gene end by 0 bases; junction bases not matched to a gene: 6. Germline assignment: CDR1 SEHNR and CDR2 FQNEAQ (reference sequence). The CDR3: CASSKQGRMNTEAFF. As DNA, the CDR3 is TGTGCCAGCAGCAAACAGGGGAGGATGAACACTGAAGCTTTCTTT.

This clonotype was detected many times. The V and J genes are TRBV3-1 and TRBJ2-1; 12 bases are a match to TRBD1. The CDR3 totals 17 residues. Germline lookup yields CDR1 LGHDT and CDR2 YNNKEL (reference sequence). The V segment lost 5 bases and the J segment 3 bases; nucleotides outside the gene matches: 8. The CDR3 nucleotides are TGTGCCAGCAGCGAAGGGACAGGGGGCATAAACTACAATGAGCAGTTCTTC. Translation: CASSEGTGGINYNEQFF.